Included here is one T cell receptor (beta chain) sequence, with context. Antigen unknown. The data belong to a study of shared clonotypes between healthy human individuals. Study-wide background: Two female and a few male donors aged 18 to 49 were enrolled. Study outcomes and limitations: Investigators collected only blood, and repertoires in tissues likely differ. Shared clonotypes across all four donors exceeded non-shared ones in generation probability.

Sorted-subset replicate PCRs used 150 to 250 ng of genomic DNA. This amount corresponded to approximately 30,000 T cell genomes. The assay was immunoSEQ multiplex PCR, and TCRdb's table has in-frame clones only and misses some. The sample has some 660,000 clones, around three quarters seen once. The CDR3 spans 14 residues. Germline assignment: CDR1 PRHDT and CDR2 FYEKMQ (reference sequence). Trimming took 0 bases from V and 0 from J, leaving 3 bases between them. The specimen sequenced was memory CD4+ T cells sorted from blood. Regarding subset: CD45RA-negative fraction. The source of this sequence is a woman between 25 and 40 years old in good health. The rearrangement joins TRBV13 to TRBJ1-5; D gene ambiguous. CDR3 residues: CASSLGVSNQPQHF. The CDR3 nucleotides read TGTGCCAGCAGCTTAGGAGTTAGCAATCAGCCCCAGCATTTT.